This section outlines one T cell receptor beta chain sequence together with its context. This entry comes from a study of blood T cell repertoires in COVID-19. Study summary: Sources were T cells, B-cell-depleted T cells, or PBMCs; the material itself was cDNA or gDNA.

In the original processing: Reference gene primer amplification yielded estimated nucleated cell counts. Method: immunoSEQ multiplex PCR; TCRdb's copy keeps in-frame clones and lacks some. Clone size and V and J calls were adopted from that table, with D and trimming inferred from the DNA. The sample consists of roughly 280,000 clones, approximately 86% of them appearing once. Germline CDR1 SGHRS, CDR2 YFSETQ. The length of the CDR3 is 11 residues. Trimming removed 8 bases at V and 5 bases at J, with 7 bases between. The chain uses TRBV5-1 and TRBJ2-2; no reliable D call. This sequence originates from a man aged 25 to 40 with active or convalescent COVID-19. Sequences were obtained from peripheral blood. Here the CDR3 reads CASTETGELFF. Written as DNA, the CDR3 is TGCGCCAGTACCGAGACCGGGGAGCTGTTTTTT.